The subject of this entry is one T cell receptor (beta chain). The antigen is unknown. The donors were in the roughly 110-subject validation cohort, distinct from the approximately 700-subject first cohort. The CDR3 sequence is 14 residues long. CDR1 LNHDA and CDR2 SQIVND come from the germline V gene (reference sequence). J gave up 4 bases and V 7 bases, and 5 bases lay outside the gene matches. Sequenced by immunoSEQ multiplex PCR; TCRdb stores in-frame clones only, minus some. The sample includes approximately 150,000 clones, about 87% of them seen just once. These data originate in a study of cytomegalovirus exposure and HLA in healthy donors. Study outcomes and limitations: Among TCR beta chains, those listed as cytomegalovirus-associated numbered some 170. The tendency of first-cohort TCR clusters to co-occur in the roughly 130 validation repertoires emerged from a later analysis. Most observed TCR sequences were rare, whereas some public TCRs were detected in many donors.

The chain recombines TRBV19 with TRBJ2-1; 9 bases fit TRBD1. Sequencing was done on a sample of PBMCs. The origin of this receptor is a man in his late teens or twenties in good health and CMV-seropositive. In DNA, the CDR3 is TGTGCCAGTACCCCGACAGGGGGGTACAATGAGCAGTTCTTC. Translation: CASTPTGGYNEQFF.